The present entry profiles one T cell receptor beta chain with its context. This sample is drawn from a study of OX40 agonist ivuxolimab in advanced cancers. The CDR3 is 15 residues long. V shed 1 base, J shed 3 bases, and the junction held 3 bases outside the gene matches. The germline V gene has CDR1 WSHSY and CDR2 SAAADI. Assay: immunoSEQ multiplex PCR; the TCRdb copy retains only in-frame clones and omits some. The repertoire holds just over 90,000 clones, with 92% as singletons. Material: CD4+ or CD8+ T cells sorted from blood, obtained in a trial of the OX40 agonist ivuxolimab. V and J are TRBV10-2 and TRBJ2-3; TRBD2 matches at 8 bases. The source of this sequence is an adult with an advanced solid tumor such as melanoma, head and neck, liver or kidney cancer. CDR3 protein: CASSELGGGTDTQYF. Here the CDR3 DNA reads TGCGCCAGCAGTGAGTTGGGCGGGGGGACAGATACGCAGTATTTT.